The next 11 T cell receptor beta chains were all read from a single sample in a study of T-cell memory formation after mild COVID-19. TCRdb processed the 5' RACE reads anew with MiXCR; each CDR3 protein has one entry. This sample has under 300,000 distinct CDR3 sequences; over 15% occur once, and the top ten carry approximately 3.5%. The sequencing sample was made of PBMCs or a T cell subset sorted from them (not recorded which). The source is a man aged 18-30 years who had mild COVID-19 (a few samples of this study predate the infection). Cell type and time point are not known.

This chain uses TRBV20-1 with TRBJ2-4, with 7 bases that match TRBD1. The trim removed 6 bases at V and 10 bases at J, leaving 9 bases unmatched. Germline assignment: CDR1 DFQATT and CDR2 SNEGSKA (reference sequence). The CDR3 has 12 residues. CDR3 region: CSALAGGRIQYF. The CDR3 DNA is TGCAGTGCCCTGGCAGGGGGTCGGATTCAGTACTTC.

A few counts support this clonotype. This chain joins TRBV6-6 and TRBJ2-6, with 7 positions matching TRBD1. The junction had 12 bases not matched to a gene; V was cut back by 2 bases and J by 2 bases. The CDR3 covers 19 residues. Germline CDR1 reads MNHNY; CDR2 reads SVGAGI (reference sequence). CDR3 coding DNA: TGTGCCAGCAGTTACAGGCAGGGCAGGGGGACCGCTGGGGCCAACGTCCTGACTTTC. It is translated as CASSYRQGRGTAGANVLTF.

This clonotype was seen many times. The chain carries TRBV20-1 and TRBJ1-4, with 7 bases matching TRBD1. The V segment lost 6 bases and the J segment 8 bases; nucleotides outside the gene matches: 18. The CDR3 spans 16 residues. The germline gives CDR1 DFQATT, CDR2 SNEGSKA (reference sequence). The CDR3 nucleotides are TGCAGTGCGCGTTCAGGGGGGACAGTCTCAAACGAAAAACTGTTTTTT. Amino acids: CSARSGGTVSNEKLFF.

CDR3 amino acids: CASSLAPAAYYGYTF. In nucleotides, the CDR3 is TGCGCCAGCAGCTTGGCCCCGGCGGCATACTATGGCTACACCTTC. The rearrangement uses TRBV5-1 and TRBJ1-2, with D uncertain. The CDR3 is 15 residues long. Per the germline V gene, CDR1 is SGHRS and CDR2 is YFSETQ. V lost 0 bases and J 3 bases, leaving 12 bases between the germline ends.

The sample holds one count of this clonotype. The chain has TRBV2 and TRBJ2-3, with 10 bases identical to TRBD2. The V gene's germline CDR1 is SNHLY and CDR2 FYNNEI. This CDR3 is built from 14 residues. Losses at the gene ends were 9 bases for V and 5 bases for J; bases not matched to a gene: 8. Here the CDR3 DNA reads TGTGCCAGTCATTCTGGACTAGCGGTAGATACGCAGTATTTT. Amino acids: CASHSGLAVDTQYF.

Here the CDR3 DNA reads TGTGCCTCCCGATTCGGGGGAGTAAACGAGCAGTACGTC. This sequence encodes CASRFGGVNEQYV. The chain recombines TRBV6-2 or TRBV6-3 with TRBJ2-7; TRBD2 might be the D (6 bases). The V gene lost 11 bases and the J gene lost 5 bases, with 19 bases spanning the gap. The CDR3 contains 13 residues. Germline V gene lookup returns CDR1 MNHEY and CDR2 SVGEGT.

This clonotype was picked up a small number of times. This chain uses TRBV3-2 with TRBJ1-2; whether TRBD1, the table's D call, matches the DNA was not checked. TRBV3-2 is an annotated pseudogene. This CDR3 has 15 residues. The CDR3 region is CASSQVPQGDYGYTF. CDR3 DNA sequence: TGTGCCAGCAGCCAAGTCCCACAGGGGGACTATGGCTACACCTTC.

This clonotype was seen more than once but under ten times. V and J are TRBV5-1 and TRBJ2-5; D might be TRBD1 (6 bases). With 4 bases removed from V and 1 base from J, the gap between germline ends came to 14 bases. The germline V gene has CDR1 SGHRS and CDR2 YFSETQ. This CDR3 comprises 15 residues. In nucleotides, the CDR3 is TGCGCCAGCAGCCCAACCACAGGGTCCCAAGAGACCCAGTACTTC. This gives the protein CASSPTTGSQETQYF.

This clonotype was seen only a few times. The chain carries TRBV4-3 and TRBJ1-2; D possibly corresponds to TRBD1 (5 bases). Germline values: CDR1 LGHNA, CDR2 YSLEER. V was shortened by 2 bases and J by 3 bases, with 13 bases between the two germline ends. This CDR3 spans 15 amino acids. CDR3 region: CASSQQRGEDYGYTF. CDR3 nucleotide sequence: TGCGCCAGCAGCCAACAAAGGGGCGAGGACTATGGCTACACCTTC.

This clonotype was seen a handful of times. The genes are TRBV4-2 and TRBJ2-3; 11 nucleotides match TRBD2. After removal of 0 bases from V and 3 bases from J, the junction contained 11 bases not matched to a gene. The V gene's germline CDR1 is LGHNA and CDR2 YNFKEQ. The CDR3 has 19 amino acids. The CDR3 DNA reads TGTGCCAGCAGCCAAGATACGACTCGGGGACTAGCGGTGACAGATACGCAGTATTTT. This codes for CASSQDTTRGLAVTDTQYF.

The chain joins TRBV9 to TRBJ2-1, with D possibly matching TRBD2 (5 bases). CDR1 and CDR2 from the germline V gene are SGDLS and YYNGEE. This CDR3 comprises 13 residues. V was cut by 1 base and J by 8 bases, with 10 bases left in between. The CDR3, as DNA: TGTGCCAGCAGCGTAACTAGTCTGGATGAGCAGTTCTTC. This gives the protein CASSVTSLDEQFF. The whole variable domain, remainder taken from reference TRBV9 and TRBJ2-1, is DSGVTQTPKHLITATGQRVTLRCSPRSGDLSVYWYQQSLDQGLQFLIQYYNGEERAKGNILERFSAQQFPDLHSELNLSSLELGDSALYFCASSVTSLDEQFFGPGTRLTVL.